The 20 T cell receptor beta chains below all came from one sample that was sequenced in a study of CD8 T cells in Susac syndrome. Reverse transcription of 0.5 to 1 ug RNA was performed with random hexamers. MiXCR, run by TCRdb on the immunoSEQ multiplex PCR reads, gives a single entry per CDR3 protein. The sample lists about 66,000 distinct CDR3 sequences, around 95% occurring once. The material sequenced was CD8+ T cells from PBMCs. These receptors came from a human donor with multiple sclerosis.

The CDR3 sequence is CASSSTGDYLYGYTF. Here the CDR3 DNA reads TGTGCCAGTAGTTCCACAGGGGACTACCTCTATGGCTACACCTTC. The chain employs TRBV19 and TRBJ1-2; 7 positions match TRBD1. There are 15 residues in the CDR3. V was clipped by 5 bases and J by 4 bases; unmatched bases: 10. CDR1 LNHDA and CDR2 SQIVND come from the germline V gene (reference sequence).

The chain uses TRBV7-9 and TRBJ1-5; D gene uncertain. V was clipped by 3 bases and J by 6 bases, with 6 bases between them. CDR1 and CDR2 from the germline V gene are SEHNR and FQNEAQ (reference sequence). This CDR3 has 12 amino acids. CDR3 residues: CASSFWGQPQHF. As DNA, the CDR3 is TGTGCCAGCAGCTTCTGGGGTCAGCCCCAGCATTTT.

The rearrangement joins TRBV14 to TRBJ2-1; no definite D call. This CDR3 spans 14 amino acids. Per germline, CDR1 SGHDN and CDR2 FVKESK. Deletions cut 0 bases from V and 4 bases from J, with 7 bases between. CDR3 DNA: TGTGCCAGCAGCCAAGATCTCAATTACAATGAGCAGTTCTTC. Translated, it gives CASSQDLNYNEQFF.

The chain carries TRBV9 and TRBJ2-1, with 7 bases that match TRBD1. CDR1 SGDLS and CDR2 YYNGEE come from the germline V gene. The length of the CDR3 is 15 residues. The trim removed 1 base at V and 7 bases at J, leaving 8 bases unmatched. CDR3 amino acids: CASSVRQGTGNEQFF. In DNA, the CDR3 is TGTGCCAGCAGCGTAAGACAGGGTACTGGGAATGAGCAGTTCTTC.

The chain uses TRBV30 and TRBJ1-5; a weak D match, TRBD1 (6 bases). The V end lost 2 bases, the J end lost 5 bases, and 10 bases lay between the germline ends. CDR1 is GTSNPN and CDR2 is SVGIG in the germline V gene (reference sequence). The CDR3 runs to 13 residues. CDR3 sequence reads: CAWSPQGYQPQHF. The CDR3 region has the DNA TGTGCCTGGAGTCCCCAGGGGTATCAGCCCCAGCATTTT.

This chain's CDR3 is CSVAPGQKGTEAFF. The DNA for the CDR3 is TGCAGCGTCGCCCCGGGACAAAAAGGCACTGAAGCTTTCTTT. The chain joins TRBV29-1 to TRBJ1-1; the D gene is possibly TRBD1 (6 bases). Looked up from germline, CDR1 is SQVTM and CDR2 is ANQGSEA. The length of the CDR3 is 14 residues. The germline V and J ends were trimmed by 6 bases and 4 bases, with 18 bases remaining between them.

The chain employs TRBV7-9 and TRBJ2-7, with D perhaps TRBD1 (5 bases). The CDR3 covers 12 residues. The V end was cut by 9 bases, the J end by 0 bases, with 9 bases between. The germline gives CDR1 SEHNR, CDR2 FQNEAQ (reference sequence). The CDR3: CASCDSSYEQYF. CDR3 coding DNA: TGTGCCAGTTGTGACAGCTCCTACGAGCAGTACTTC.

V usage is TRBV20-1 and J usage is TRBJ1-2; 8 nucleotides match TRBD1. The CDR3 extends over 15 amino acids. V shed 0 bases, J shed 7 bases, and the junction held 10 bases outside the gene matches. CDR1 and CDR2 (germline): DFQATT, SNEGSKA (reference sequence). CDR3 bases: TGCAGTGCTAGAGAGAAGGGCAGGGGGCCCTTTGGCTACACCTTC. It yields the protein CSAREKGRGPFGYTF.

This sequence joins TRBV7-9 and TRBJ2-2; no clear D. Trimming pared 11 bases from V and 5 bases from J, leaving 15 bases between. The CDR3 covers 13 residues. CDR1 and CDR2 from the germline V gene are SEHNR and FQNEAQ (reference sequence). In DNA form, the CDR3 reads TGTGCCCCCTCGAGCCCCCCAACCGGGGAGCTGTTTTTT. Translating gives CAPSSPPTGELFF.

The chain employs TRBV9 and TRBJ1-1, with TRBD1 matching 8 bases. Germline assignment: CDR1 SGDLS and CDR2 YYNGEE. The V gene end was trimmed by 2 bases and the J gene end by 8 bases; junction bases not matched to a gene: 8. The CDR3 consists of 14 residues. CDR3 sequence: CASSVADRGLEAFF. The CDR3 DNA follows: TGTGCCAGCAGCGTCGCCGACAGGGGTCTCGAAGCTTTCTTT.

This rearrangement joins TRBV7-8 to TRBJ2-3; maybe TRBD1 (6 bases). Germline CDR1 reads SGHVS; CDR2 reads FQNEAQ. Trimming pared 6 bases from V and 4 bases from J, leaving 17 bases between. CDR3 size: 15 residues. The CDR3 is CASRHIQGRADTQYF. The DNA for the CDR3 is TGTGCCAGCAGACATATACAGGGTCGGGCAGATACGCAGTATTTT.

The chain has TRBV12-3 or TRBV12-4 and TRBJ2-1, with D possibly being TRBD2 (6 bases). Trimming took off 4 bases at V and 9 bases at J, with 10 bases between the two ends. The CDR3 sequence is 12 residues long. CDR3 bases: TGTGCCAGCAGTTCGCTAGCGATTGAGCAGTTCTTC. This translates into CASSSLAIEQFF.

This chain connects TRBV20-1 to TRBJ2-2; 7 bases line up with TRBD1. From germline, CDR1 is DFQATT and CDR2 SNEGSKA (reference sequence). With V trimmed by 3 bases and J by 10 bases, 8 bases remained unmatched. The CDR3 contains 13 residues. CDR3 bases: TGCAGTGCTAGGGGGCTAGGGGGCGTGGAGCTGTTTTTT. It specifies CSARGLGGVELFF.

This CDR3 reads CASSVSDRNDEANYGYTF. The CDR3 bases are TGTGCCAGCAGCGTTTCGGACAGGAATGATGAAGCTAACTATGGCTACACCTTC. The rearrangement uses TRBV9 and TRBJ1-2; TRBD1 aligns across 7 bases. The CDR3 spans 18 residues. J was trimmed by 0 bases and V by 2 bases; bases with no gene match: 13. In germline, CDR1 is SGDLS, CDR2 YYNGEE.

CDR3 DNA sequence: TGTGCCAGCAGACAGGGGGCGGCTGAAGCTTTCTTT. Encoded protein: CASRQGAAEAFF. This chain links TRBV25-1 with TRBJ1-1, with 9 bases aligning to TRBD1. The CDR3 is 12 residues long. The J segment lost 6 bases and the V segment lost 6 bases, leaving 2 bases of the junction unmatched. Looked up from germline, CDR1 is MGHDK and CDR2 is SYGVNS.

The chain has TRBV24-1 and TRBJ2-5; 8 bases align to TRBD1. The CDR3 contains 14 residues. V was clipped by 6 bases and J by 4 bases; unmatched bases: 6. Germline values: CDR1 KGHDR, CDR2 SFDVKD. As DNA, the CDR3 is TGTGCCACCAGTCCCAGGGGGCCGGGAGAGACCCAGTACTTC. It yields the protein CATSPRGPGETQYF.

V and J are TRBV29-1 and TRBJ2-7; the match to TRBD2 covers 14 bases. The CDR3 spans 13 residues. CDR1 is SQVTM, CDR2 ANQGSEA, per germline. V lost 6 bases and J lost 5; bases outside the gene matches: 3. This CDR3 reads CSVGTSGSNEQYF. The DNA for the CDR3 is TGCAGCGTCGGGACTAGCGGGAGCAACGAGCAGTACTTC.

The chain couples TRBV7-6 to TRBJ1-6; D remains unclear. Looked up from germline, CDR1 is SGHVS and CDR2 is FNYEAQ. Trimming left V 0 bases short and J 10 bases short, with 13 bases between. The CDR3 sequence is 15 residues long. The CDR3 loop reads CASSLANGGGSPLHF. The CDR3 coding sequence is TGTGCCAGCAGCTTAGCGAACGGCGGAGGATCACCCCTCCACTTT.

J is TRBJ2-5 and V is TRBV3-1, with D unresolved. CDR3 length: 9 residues. CDR1 and CDR2 from the germline V gene are LGHDT and YNNKEL (reference sequence). The CDR3 region is CAGVETQYF. CDR3 bases: TGTGCTGGGGTAGAGACCCAGTACTTC.

This chain joins TRBV19 and TRBJ1-1; possible D gene TRBD1, 5 bases. Germline values: CDR1 LNHDA, CDR2 SQIVND (reference sequence). CDR3 length: 13 amino acids. Trimming shortened V by 7 bases and J by 6 bases, and 15 bases separated the two germline ends. DNA for the CDR3: TGTGCCAGTATACCTGAAGTGGGGGCTGAAGCTTTCTTT. It translates to CASIPEVGAEAFF. The variable domain in full, completed from reference TRBV19 and TRBJ1-1, reads DGGITQSPKYLFRKEGQNVTLSCEQNLNHDAMYWYRQDPGQGLRLIYYSQIVNDFQKGDIAEGYSVSREKKESFPLTVTSAQKNPTAFYLCASIPEVGAEAFFGQGTRLTVV.